This TCR beta chain was captured in a study of OX40 agonist ivuxolimab in advanced cancers. Notes on the study in general: Expanded peripheral T cell antigen specificity was not determined. Among patients with partial responses at 0.1-3.0 mg/kg, clonal expansion was among the lowest.

CDR1 and CDR2 (germline): SGHNT, YENEEA. Trimming took 3 bases from V and 3 from J; bases not matched to a gene: 1. This CDR3 has 13 residues. About this clone itself: Its antigen is not known.

Some clones are missing from TCRdb's copy, which holds only in-frame ones; the method was immunoSEQ multiplex PCR. The sample contains 40,000 to 60,000 clones, almost 90% of which appear only once. The clonotype was recovered from an adult with an advanced solid tumor such as melanoma, head and neck, liver or kidney cancer. Source: CD4+ or CD8+ T cells sorted from blood, taken in a trial of the OX40 agonist ivuxolimab. V gene TRBV11-3 combines with J gene TRBJ1-1, with 7 positions matching TRBD1. For the CDR3, the DNA is TGTGCCAGCAGCTTCACAGGGGACACTGAAGCTTTCTTT. This sequence encodes CASSFTGDTEAFF.